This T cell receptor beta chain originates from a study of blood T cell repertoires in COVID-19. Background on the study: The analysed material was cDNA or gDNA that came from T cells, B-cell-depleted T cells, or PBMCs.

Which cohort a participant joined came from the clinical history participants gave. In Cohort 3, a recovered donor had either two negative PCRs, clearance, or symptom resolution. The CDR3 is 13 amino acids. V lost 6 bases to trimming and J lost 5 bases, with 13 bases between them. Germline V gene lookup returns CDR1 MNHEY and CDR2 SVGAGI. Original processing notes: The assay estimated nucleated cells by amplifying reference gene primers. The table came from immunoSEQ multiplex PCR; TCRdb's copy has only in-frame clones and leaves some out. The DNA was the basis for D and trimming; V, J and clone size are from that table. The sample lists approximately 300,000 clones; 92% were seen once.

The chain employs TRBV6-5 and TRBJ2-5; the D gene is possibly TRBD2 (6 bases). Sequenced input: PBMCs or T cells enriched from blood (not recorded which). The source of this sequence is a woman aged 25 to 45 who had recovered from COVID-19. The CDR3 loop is CASRPTSKETQYF. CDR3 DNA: TGTGCCAGCAGGCCGACTAGTAAGGAGACCCAGTACTTC.